Presented here are 27 T cell receptor beta chains from one specimen sequenced in a study of CD8+ T cells in alopecia areata. cDNA serving as the sequencing template came from extracted, reverse transcribed RNA. The repertoire was sequenced with immunoSEQ multiplex PCR; TCRdb's copy has only in-frame clones and lacks some. The sample lists 150,000 to 200,000 clones, about 54% occurring once. Treatment indicated: oral pan-JAK inhibitor, 5-10 mg twice daily. Sequenced here: CD4+ T cells sorted from blood, sampled at roughly week 55, from a patient treated with tofacitinib. These receptors all stem from a human donor with alopecia areata.

This chain links TRBV29-1 with TRBJ1-1; 7 bases align to TRBD1. This CDR3 spans 12 amino acids. V shed 8 bases and J 4 bases; nucleotides not matched to a gene: 7. The V gene's germline CDR1 is SQVTM and CDR2 ANQGSEA. DNA for the CDR3: TGCAGCATCAGGGGGTTGGGCACTGAAGCTTTCTTT. This translates into CSIRGLGTEAFF.

The V call is TRBV11-2, the J call TRBJ2-7; 8 bases are shared with TRBD1. The CDR3 extends over 14 amino acids. CDR1 SGHAT and CDR2 FQNNGV come from the germline V gene. J lost 1 base, V lost 6 bases, and 5 bases had no gene match. CDR3 nucleotide sequence: TGTGCCAGCAGTCGACAGGGGCCGTCCTACGAGCAGTACTTC. Encoded protein: CASSRQGPSYEQYF.

This chain uses TRBV25-1 with TRBJ1-4; weak D call: TRBD1 (6 bases). The CDR3 spans 14 residues. Germline CDR1 reads MGHDK; CDR2 reads SYGVNS. V lost 4 bases to trimming and J lost 8 bases, with 14 bases between them. The CDR3 DNA is TGTGCCAGCAGTGGGTCAGGGGTTGGAGAAAAACTGTTTTTT. As protein: CASSGSGVGEKLFF.

The chain links TRBV5-1 to TRBJ1-6; unclear D gene. The ends were cut back, 5 bases at V and 9 bases at J, with 15 bases in the middle. Per germline, CDR1 SGHRS and CDR2 YFSETQ. CDR3 size: 14 residues. The CDR3 reads CASSSREKLSPLHF. Written as DNA, the CDR3 is TGCGCCAGCAGTTCGAGGGAGAAACTTTCACCCCTCCACTTT.

The chain carries TRBV28 and TRBJ2-3; the D gene is possibly TRBD1 (6 bases). The CDR3 is 11 amino acids. V lost 10 bases and J 14 bases, leaving 19 bases between the germline ends. Germline-derived CDR1 and CDR2 are MDHEN and SYDVKM. Here the CDR3 DNA reads TGTGCCACCCGTTCCGGGACAATCTGGTATTTT. This encodes CATRSGTIWYF.

This chain uses TRBV11-2 with TRBJ2-7; 7 bases agree with TRBD1. Germline CDR1 is SGHAT and CDR2 is FQNNGV. The junction had 13 bases not matched to a gene; V was cut back by 2 bases and J by 6 bases. The CDR3 consists of 16 residues. The CDR3 spells CASSLSPDRARTEQYF. CDR3 sequence (DNA): TGTGCCAGCAGCTTATCACCCGACAGGGCCCGTACCGAGCAGTACTTC.

This sequence joins TRBV27 and TRBJ2-7; D might be TRBD1 (6 bases). Trimming pared 4 bases from V and 2 bases from J, leaving 24 bases between. Looked up from germline, CDR1 is MNHEY and CDR2 is SMNVEV (reference sequence). This CDR3 has 18 residues. The DNA of the CDR3 is TGTGCCAGCAGTTCACTCGGATATCGACAGGATCGTACCTACGAGCAGTACTTC. This translates into CASSSLGYRQDRTYEQYF.

The table lists this clone with a count of one. The gene calls are TRBV5-1 and TRBJ1-5; perhaps TRBD1 as D (6 bases). V dropped 0 bases and J dropped 5 bases, with 9 bases sitting between them. Looked up from germline, CDR1 is SGHRS and CDR2 is YFSETQ. The CDR3 extends over 14 amino acids. The CDR3 coding sequence is TGCGCCAGCAGCTTGGCGCCAGGGGATCAGCCCCAGCATTTT. Translation: CASSLAPGDQPQHF. The whole variable domain, filled in from reference TRBV5-1 and TRBJ1-5, reads KAGVTQTPRYLIKTRGQQVTLSCSPISGHRSVSWYQQTPGQGLQFLFEYFSETQRNKGNFPGRFSGRQFSNSRSEMNVSTLELGDSALYLCASSLAPGDQPQHFGDGTRLSIL.

This clone was seen a single time. This CDR3 reads CASSPDRVGEKLFF. The CDR3 nucleotides read TGTGCCAGCAGCCCCGACAGGGTAGGCGAAAAACTGTTTTTT. This sequence joins TRBV7-9 and TRBJ1-4; 7 bases are a match to TRBD1. This CDR3 has 14 amino acids. The germline V gene encodes CDR1 SEHNR and CDR2 FQNEAQ (reference sequence). J gave up 8 bases and V 5 bases, and 8 bases lay outside the gene matches.

V is TRBV7-9 and J is TRBJ1-2, with D unclear. There are 15 residues in the CDR3. V was trimmed by 5 bases and J by 6 bases, leaving 19 bases between them. Germline CDR1 reads SEHNR; CDR2 reads FQNEAQ (reference sequence). As DNA, the CDR3 is TGTGCCAGCAGCCCCGCGGGCGCGGGTAGTCATGGCTACACCTTC. This translates into CASSPAGAGSHGYTF.

This clone was seen a handful of times. The chain carries TRBV28 and TRBJ1-1; TRBD1 might be the D (6 bases). Germline values: CDR1 MDHEN, CDR2 SYDVKM. V lost 3 bases, J lost 5 bases, and 10 bases lay in between. CDR3 size: 13 residues. CDR3 amino acids: CASSFTGRTEAFF. CDR3 sequence (DNA): TGTGCCAGCAGTTTCACAGGGCGGACTGAAGCTTTCTTT.

The chain recombines TRBV4-2 with TRBJ1-1; perhaps TRBD1 as D (6 bases). CDR1 is LGHNA, CDR2 YNFKEQ, per germline. This CDR3 comprises 15 residues. V lost 1 base, J lost 3 bases, and 12 bases lay in between. The CDR3 DNA reads TGTGCCAGCAGCCAAGGTGGGGGGCTTGACACTGAAGCTTTCTTT. Translating gives CASSQGGGLDTEAFF.

This sequence joins TRBV29-1 and TRBJ2-4; 9 nucleotides align to TRBD2. V gave up 4 bases and J gave up 6 bases; unmatched junction bases: 4. The germline V gene encodes CDR1 SQVTM and CDR2 ANQGSEA. The CDR3 is 13 amino acids. The CDR3 nucleotides read TGCAGCGTTGGCGGGGGGGCTGGAAACATTCAGTACTTC. Its translation is CSVGGGAGNIQYF.

The rearrangement joins TRBV7-9 to TRBJ2-5; TRBD2 matches at 9 bases. Germline trimming cut 7 bases from V and 2 bases from J; bases unmatched to any gene: 8. The CDR3 consists of 15 residues. Germline values: CDR1 SEHNR, CDR2 FQNEAQ (reference sequence). CDR3 nucleotides: TGTGCCAGCACGAGGACTAGCGTAATTCAAGAGACCCAGTACTTC. It codes for CASTRTSVIQETQYF.

The chain recombines TRBV6-5 with TRBJ1-3, with D perhaps TRBD1 (6 bases). Trimming took off 5 bases at V and 3 bases at J, with 11 bases between the two ends. This CDR3 has 14 residues. CDR1 MNHEY and CDR2 SVGAGI come from the germline V gene. CDR3 sequence reads: CASSKTGDGNTIYF. The CDR3 region has the DNA TGTGCCAGCAGTAAGACAGGTGATGGAAACACCATATATTTT.

The chain has TRBV29-1 and TRBJ1-3; D possibly corresponds to TRBD1 (5 bases). From germline, CDR1 is SQVTM and CDR2 ANQGSEA. V lost 4 bases and J 7 bases, leaving 17 bases between the germline ends. There are 14 residues in the CDR3. For the CDR3, the DNA is TGCAGCGTTGTGGTACGGGGCTCTAGGAACACCATATATTTT. This sequence encodes CSVVVRGSRNTIYF.

This clone was counted at least ten times. The chain carries TRBV19 and TRBJ1-6; TRBD1 matches at 10 bases. V lost 4 bases and J lost 7; bases outside the gene matches: 7. The CDR3 is 16 residues long. The V gene's germline CDR1 is LNHDA and CDR2 SQIVND (reference sequence). The CDR3, as DNA: TGTGCCAGTAGTAGGAGACCGGGACAGGGGAATTCACCCCTCCACTTT. This encodes CASSRRPGQGNSPLHF.

This clone appeared a single time. The chain has TRBV7-6 and TRBJ2-7; a possible D gene is TRBD1 (5 bases). Germline-derived CDR1 and CDR2 are SGHVS and FNYEAQ. V gave up 1 base and J gave up 1 base, with 8 bases separating them. The CDR3 is 14 residues long. The CDR3 sequence is CASSLEAGSYEQYF. CDR3 nucleotide sequence: TGTGCCAGCAGCTTAGAAGCAGGGTCCTACGAGCAGTACTTC.

The chain recombines TRBV5-1 with TRBJ2-7; D is unclear. Trimming took 0 bases from V and 5 from J, leaving 6 bases between them. The CDR3 length is 12 residues. From germline, CDR1 is SGHRS and CDR2 YFSETQ. CDR3 in DNA: TGCGCCAGCAGCTTGGCCGCGGACGAGCAGTACTTC. It codes for CASSLAADEQYF.

V usage is TRBV29-1 and J usage is TRBJ2-7; TRBD1 aligns across 8 bases. The CDR3 is 13 amino acids. V was clipped by 7 bases and J by 3 bases; unmatched bases: 8. Germline CDR1 and CDR2: SQVTM and ANQGSEA. Here the CDR3 DNA reads TGCAGCGCTTCCGGACAGGGCCACTACGAGCAGTACTTC. It is translated as CSASGQGHYEQYF.

This clone was seen more than once but under ten times. This chain uses TRBV11-2 with TRBJ2-5, with D uncertain. Germline V CDR1 and CDR2: SGHAT, FQNNGV. V shed 5 bases and J shed 4 bases, with 8 bases lying between them. The length of the CDR3 is 12 residues. The CDR3 reads CASSPGVETQYF. The CDR3 DNA follows: TGTGCCAGCAGCCCTGGGGTAGAGACCCAGTACTTC.

The chain combines TRBV23-1 with TRBJ1-2; no definite D call. TRBV23-1 falls under the ORF class, with uncertain function. This CDR3 comprises 14 residues. Deletions cut 4 bases from V and 4 bases from J, with 13 bases between. The CDR3: CASSPPGLIYGYTF. The DNA for the CDR3 is TGCGCCAGCAGTCCCCCCGGACTGATCTATGGCTACACCTTC.

The table lists this clone with a count of one. This chain connects TRBV30 to TRBJ2-4; D gene uncertain. This CDR3 spans 17 amino acids. Per germline, CDR1 GTSNPN and CDR2 SVGIG (reference sequence). V gave up 2 bases and J gave up 5 bases, with 22 bases separating them. The CDR3 is CAWSYYYLVGSQNIQYF. The CDR3, as DNA: TGTGCCTGGAGTTATTATTACCTAGTGGGGTCCCAAAACATTCAGTACTTC.

The chain has TRBV30 and TRBJ1-2, with TRBD1 matching over 9 bases. The trim removed 1 base at V and 0 bases at J, leaving 0 bases unmatched. The length of the CDR3 is 14 residues. In germline, CDR1 is GTSNPN, CDR2 SVGIG (reference sequence). The chain's CDR3 is CAWSDRGPNYGYTF. As DNA, the CDR3 is TGTGCCTGGAGTGACAGGGGGCCTAACTATGGCTACACCTTC.

Judged by abundance, this clone is large. This chain uses TRBV7-9 with TRBJ2-1; TRBD2 agrees at 8 bases. The length of the CDR3 is 16 residues. The trim removed 5 bases at V and 5 bases at J, leaving 11 bases unmatched. CDR1 is SEHNR and CDR2 is FQNEAQ in the germline V gene (reference sequence). CDR3 amino acids: CASSPIGGGIDNEQFF. The CDR3 DNA reads TGTGCCAGCAGCCCAATAGGCGGGGGGATTGACAATGAGCAGTTCTTC.

The chain links TRBV28 to TRBJ1-5; a possible D gene is TRBD1 (6 bases). V was trimmed by 8 bases and J by 3 bases, leaving 11 bases between them. Per the germline V gene, CDR1 is MDHEN and CDR2 is SYDVKM. This CDR3 spans 13 amino acids. The CDR3 sequence is CASLRGANQPQHF. Written as DNA, the CDR3 is TGTGCCAGCTTGAGGGGGGCCAATCAGCCCCAGCATTTT.

This clone was detected only a few times. The chain links TRBV11-2 to TRBJ2-3, with D hard to call. V shed 1 base and J shed 0 bases, with 14 bases lying between them. The CDR3 loop spans 17 amino acids. The germline gives CDR1 SGHAT, CDR2 FQNNGV. CDR3 sequence reads: CASSLGKGPSSTDTQYF. The DNA for the CDR3 is TGTGCCAGCAGCTTAGGAAAAGGTCCCTCTAGCACAGATACGCAGTATTTT.